Following are 10 T cell receptor beta chains from one sample sequenced in a study of OX40 agonist ivuxolimab in advanced cancers. The protocol was immunoSEQ multiplex PCR, while the TCRdb copy is restricted to in-frame clones and leaves out a portion. The sample holds over 55,000 clones, 85% to 90% seen once. Sequencing used CD4+ or CD8+ T cells sorted from blood, obtained in a trial of the OX40 agonist ivuxolimab. The receptors were sampled from an adult with an advanced solid tumor such as melanoma, head and neck, liver or kidney cancer.

J is TRBJ2-3 and V is TRBV4-3; D unresolved. Looked up from germline, CDR1 is LGHNA and CDR2 is YSLEER. This CDR3 spans 16 amino acids. V dropped 0 bases and J dropped 1 base, with 11 bases sitting between them. As DNA, the CDR3 is TGCGCCAGCAGCCAAGAAAACCAGGCCCGCACAGATACGCAGTATTTT. It specifies CASSQENQARTDTQYF.

This clone has more than one count but fewer than ten. J is TRBJ1-5 and V is TRBV19; 7 nucleotides agree with TRBD1. Germline V gene sequence: CDR1 LNHDA, CDR2 SQIVND (reference sequence). The CDR3 has 14 amino acids. Trimming took 5 bases from V and 3 from J; bases not matched to a gene: 4. The chain's CDR3 is CASSGGTDNQPQHF. CDR3 DNA sequence: TGTGCCAGTAGTGGCGGGACAGACAATCAGCCCCAGCATTTT.

The V and J genes are TRBV5-1 and TRBJ2-5, with D perhaps matching TRBD1 or TRBD2 (5 bases each). V was trimmed by 0 bases and J by 2 bases, leaving 11 bases between them. The CDR3 is 15 amino acids. The germline V gene encodes CDR1 SGHRS and CDR2 YFSETQ. The CDR3 sequence: CASSLGAGTQETQYF. The CDR3 DNA is TGCGCCAGCAGCTTGGGCGCCGGGACGCAAGAGACCCAGTACTTC.

This clone was picked up a small number of times. This sample includes further DNA sequences coding for the same CDR3. CDR3 in amino acids: CASSPLDGNQPQHF. The CDR3 DNA is TGTGCCAGCAGTCCCCTCGATGGCAATCAGCCCCAGCATTTT. The rearrangement uses TRBV27 and TRBJ1-5; D remains ambiguous. The V gene's germline CDR1 is MNHEY and CDR2 SMNVEV (reference sequence). The germline V and J ends were trimmed by 5 bases and 2 bases, with 10 bases remaining between them. CDR3 size: 14 residues.

The chain recombines TRBV14 with TRBJ1-1; no clear D. The CDR3 runs to 12 residues. V lost 4 bases to trimming and J lost 6 bases, with 9 bases between them. Germline V gene sequence: CDR1 SGHDN, CDR2 FVKESK. The CDR3 sequence is CASSRSGSEAFF. DNA for the CDR3: TGTGCCAGCAGCCGAAGCGGGTCTGAAGCTTTCTTT.

The chain joins TRBV11-2 to TRBJ1-4; tentatively, D is TRBD1 (5 bases). Germline V lookup: CDR1 SGHAT, CDR2 FQNNGV. The CDR3 has 15 residues. V lost 2 bases, J lost 6 bases, and 13 bases lay in between. This CDR3 is CASSLRRPGHEKLFF. For the CDR3, the DNA is TGTGCCAGCAGCTTAAGGCGGCCAGGGCATGAAAAACTGTTTTTT.

In its sample, this clone was seen once. V and J are TRBV5-1 and TRBJ2-3; D is perhaps TRBD1 (5 bases). The germline gives CDR1 SGHRS, CDR2 YFSETQ. V shed 2 bases and J shed 1 base, with 11 bases lying between them. The CDR3 has 15 amino acids. The CDR3 loop reads CASSFSQGGTDTQYF. The CDR3 DNA follows: TGCGCCAGCAGCTTCTCGCAGGGTGGCACAGATACGCAGTATTTT.

The rearrangement uses TRBV4-3 and TRBJ2-1; 7 bases are a match to TRBD1. V lost 4 bases to trimming and J lost 5 bases; unmatched junction nucleotides: 5. The V gene's germline CDR1 is LGHNA and CDR2 YSLEER. This CDR3 spans 14 amino acids. The CDR3 sequence is CASSLQGIDNEQFF. The DNA of the CDR3 is TGCGCCAGCAGCCTACAGGGGATCGACAATGAGCAGTTCTTC.

This chain connects TRBV6-6 to TRBJ1-2; the match to TRBD1 covers 8 bases. This CDR3 has 14 amino acids. Germline V gene data show CDR1 as MNHNY and CDR2 as SVGAGI (reference sequence). V shed 8 bases, J shed 7 bases, and the junction held 12 bases outside the gene matches. CDR3 amino acids: CASGQGAERSGYTF. DNA of the CDR3: TGTGCCAGCGGGCAGGGGGCAGAGAGAAGTGGCTACACCTTC.

The chain combines TRBV7-8 with TRBJ1-5; a possible D gene is TRBD1 (5 bases). The CDR3 totals 14 residues. Trimming shortened V by 1 base and J by 5 bases, and 9 bases separated the two germline ends. The germline gives CDR1 SGHVS, CDR2 FQNEAQ. The CDR3 bases are TGTGCCAGCAGCTTAGGTGGGGGGGATCAGCCCCAGCATTTT. As protein: CASSLGGGDQPQHF.